This T cell receptor (beta chain) emerged from a study of T cell clones after liver transplantation. As for the study in general: A pre-transplant mixed lymphocyte reaction with TCRbeta sequencing defined graft-donor-reactive clones followed in post-transplant blood. Subjects received no induction therapy and standard immunosuppression until randomization at 12-24 months post-transplant.

General study findings and limits: A larger donor-reactive than third-party decline suggested partial antigen-specific deletion.

V lost 8 bases and J 8 bases, leaving 6 bases between the germline ends. CDR1 MNHNY and CDR2 SVGAGI come from the germline V gene (reference sequence). The CDR3 is 10 amino acids. Measured with immunoSEQ multiplex PCR; TCRdb has only the in-frame clones, and not every one. This table has around 71,000 clones, roughly 80% appearing once. Notes on this clone: Its specificity is not known.

The material was CD4+ T cells from blood, obtained 12 months after liver transplant. The V and J genes are TRBV6-6 and TRBJ1-4; no clear D. The sequence derives from a human patient who received a liver transplant. T cells may partly derive from the graft donor. DNA of the CDR3: TGTGCCAGCGGGAGAGAAAAACTGTTTTTT. This gives the protein CASGREKLFF.